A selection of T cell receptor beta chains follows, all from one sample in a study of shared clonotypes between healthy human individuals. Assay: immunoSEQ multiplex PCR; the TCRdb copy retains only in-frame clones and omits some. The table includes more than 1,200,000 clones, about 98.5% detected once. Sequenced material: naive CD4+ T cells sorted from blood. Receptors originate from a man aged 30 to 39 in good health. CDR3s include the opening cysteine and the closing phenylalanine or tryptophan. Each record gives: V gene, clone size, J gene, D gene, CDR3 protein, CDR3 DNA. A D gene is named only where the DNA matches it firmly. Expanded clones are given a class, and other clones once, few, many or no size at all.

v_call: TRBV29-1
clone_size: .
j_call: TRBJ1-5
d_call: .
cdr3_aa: CSARVGTLTGPQHF
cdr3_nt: TGCAGCGCCCGCGTCGGGACGCTGACGGGACCCCAGCATTTT

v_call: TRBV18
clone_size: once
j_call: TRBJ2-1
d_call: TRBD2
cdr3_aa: CASSPRLAGVINNEQFF
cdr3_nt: TGTGCCAGCTCACCACGGCTAGCGGGAGTCATCAACAATGAGCAGTTCTTC

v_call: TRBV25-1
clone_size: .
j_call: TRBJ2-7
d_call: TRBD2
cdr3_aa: CAVEAGGTYEQYF
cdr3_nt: TGTGCAGTGGAAGCGGGAGGAACCTACGAGCAGTACTTC

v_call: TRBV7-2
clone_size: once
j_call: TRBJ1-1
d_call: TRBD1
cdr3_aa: CASSRTGTVNTEAFF
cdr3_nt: TGTGCCAGCAGCCGAACCGGGACAGTGAACACTGAAGCTTTCTTT

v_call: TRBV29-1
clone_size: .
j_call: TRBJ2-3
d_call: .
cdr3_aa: CSVVRGEGSDTQYF
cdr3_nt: TGCAGCGTTGTGCGTGGAGAGGGGTCAGATACGCAGTATTTT

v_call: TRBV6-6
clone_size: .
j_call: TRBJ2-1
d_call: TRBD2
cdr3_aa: CASSYGAGGPIDEQFF
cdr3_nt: TGTGCCAGCAGTTACGGGGCGGGAGGGCCTATAGATGAGCAGTTCTTC

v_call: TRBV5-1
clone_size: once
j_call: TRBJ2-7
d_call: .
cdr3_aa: CASSSQGLSSYEQYF
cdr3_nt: TGCGCCAGCAGCTCGCAGGGTTTAAGCTCCTACGAGCAGTACTTC

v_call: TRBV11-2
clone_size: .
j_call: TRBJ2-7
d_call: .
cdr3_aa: CASSSNAWGAEQYF
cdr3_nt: TGTGCCAGCAGCTCGAACGCCTGGGGGGCCGAGCAGTACTTC

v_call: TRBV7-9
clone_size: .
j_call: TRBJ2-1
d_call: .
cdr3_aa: CASSPGIEQFF
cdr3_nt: TGTGCCAGCTCCCCCGGGATTGAGCAGTTCTTC

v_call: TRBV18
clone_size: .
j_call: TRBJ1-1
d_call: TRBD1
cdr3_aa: CASSGRTGMNTEAFF
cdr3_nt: TGTGCCAGCTCCGGGCGGACAGGGATGAACACTGAAGCTTTCTTT

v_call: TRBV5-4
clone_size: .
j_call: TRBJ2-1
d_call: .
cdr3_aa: CASSIKSTDNEQFF
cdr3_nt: TGTGCCAGCAGCATAAAATCGACAGACAATGAGCAGTTCTTC

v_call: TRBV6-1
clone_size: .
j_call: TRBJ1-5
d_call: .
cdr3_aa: CASSQGTVNQPQHF
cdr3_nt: TGTGCCAGCAGTCAAGGGACGGTGAATCAGCCCCAGCATTTT

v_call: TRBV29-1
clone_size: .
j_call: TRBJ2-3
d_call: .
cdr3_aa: CSSRAELTDTQYF
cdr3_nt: TGCAGCAGTAGGGCGGAGCTCACAGATACGCAGTATTTT

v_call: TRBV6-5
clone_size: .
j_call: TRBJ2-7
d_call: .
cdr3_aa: CASGVGGYEQYF
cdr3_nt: TGTGCCAGCGGCGTAGGTGGCTACGAGCAGTACTTC

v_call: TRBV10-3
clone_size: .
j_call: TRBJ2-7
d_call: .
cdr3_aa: CAISDPLPYEQYF
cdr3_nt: TGTGCCATCAGTGACCCTCTTCCTTACGAGCAGTACTTC

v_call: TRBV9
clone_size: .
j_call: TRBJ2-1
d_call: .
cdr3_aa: CASSELPYNEQFF
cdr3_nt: TGTGCCAGCAGCGAACTACCTTACAATGAGCAGTTCTTC

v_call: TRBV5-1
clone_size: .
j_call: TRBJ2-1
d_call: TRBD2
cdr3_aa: CASSPGLAVYNEQFF
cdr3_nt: TGCGCCAGCAGCCCGGGACTAGCGGTTTACAATGAGCAGTTCTTC

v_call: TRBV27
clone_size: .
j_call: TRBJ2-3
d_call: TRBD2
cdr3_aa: CASSYRVAGGPTDTQYF
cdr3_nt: TGTGCCAGCAGTTATAGGGTAGCGGGAGGGCCCACAGATACGCAGTATTTT

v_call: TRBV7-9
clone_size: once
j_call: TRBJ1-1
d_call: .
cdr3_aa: CASSLEGDTEAFF
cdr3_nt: TGTGCCAGCAGCTTAGAGGGGGACACTGAAGCTTTCTTT

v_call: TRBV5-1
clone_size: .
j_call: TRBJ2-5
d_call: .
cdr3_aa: CASSLGGQETQYF
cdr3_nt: TGCGCCAGCAGCTTGGGGGGCCAAGAGACCCAGTACTTC

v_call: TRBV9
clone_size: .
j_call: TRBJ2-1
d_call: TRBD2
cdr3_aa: CASSVGVGGSGGYNEQFF
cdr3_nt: TGTGCCAGCAGCGTAGGGGTTGGTGGTAGCGGGGGATACAATGAGCAGTTCTTC

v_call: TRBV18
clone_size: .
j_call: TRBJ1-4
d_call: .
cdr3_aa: CASSIPGIEKLFF
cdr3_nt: TGTGCCAGCTCAATTCCGGGTATTGAAAAACTGTTTTTT

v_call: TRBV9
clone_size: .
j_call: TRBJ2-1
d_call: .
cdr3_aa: CASSVEDQTGYYNEQFF
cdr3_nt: TGTGCCAGCAGCGTAGAGGACCAAACGGGGTATTACAATGAGCAGTTCTTC

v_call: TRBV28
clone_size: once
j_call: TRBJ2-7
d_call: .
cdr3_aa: CASSTVGLFGEQYF
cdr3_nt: TGTGCCAGCAGTACCGTGGGACTGTTTGGTGAGCAGTACTTC

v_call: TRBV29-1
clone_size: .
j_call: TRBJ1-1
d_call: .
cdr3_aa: CSVEVLAGLNTEAFF
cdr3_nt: TGCAGCGTTGAGGTGTTAGCAGGCTTGAACACTGAAGCTTTCTTT

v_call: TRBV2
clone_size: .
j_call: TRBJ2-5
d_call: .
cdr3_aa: CARGGGAGTQYF
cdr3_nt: TGTGCCAGAGGTGGAGGGGCAGGGACCCAGTACTTC

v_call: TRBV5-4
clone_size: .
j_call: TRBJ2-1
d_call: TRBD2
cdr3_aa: CASSSLAEPYNEQFF
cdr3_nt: TGTGCCAGCAGCTCGCTAGCGGAACCCTACAATGAGCAGTTCTTC

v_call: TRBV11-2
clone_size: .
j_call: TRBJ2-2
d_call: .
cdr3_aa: CASSSRTNTGELFF
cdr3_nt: TGTGCCAGCAGCTCAAGGACCAACACCGGGGAGCTGTTTTTT

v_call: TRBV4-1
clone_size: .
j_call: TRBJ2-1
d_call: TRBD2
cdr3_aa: CASSQAPTSGRAIIF
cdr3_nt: TGCGCCAGCAGCCAGGCCCCGACTAGCGGGAGGGCCATAATCTTC

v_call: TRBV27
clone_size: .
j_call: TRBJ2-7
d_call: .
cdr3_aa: CASSLFFSRFWYEQYF
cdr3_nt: TGTGCCAGCAGTTTATTCTTCTCGCGGTTTTGGTACGAGCAGTACTTC

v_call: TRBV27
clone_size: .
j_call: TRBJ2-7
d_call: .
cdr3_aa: CASSLLGYEQYF
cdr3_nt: TGTGCCAGCAGCCTCTTGGGCTACGAGCAGTACTTC

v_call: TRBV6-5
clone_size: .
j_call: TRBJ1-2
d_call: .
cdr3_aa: CASSYIVFGGADGYTF
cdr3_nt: TGTGCCAGCAGTTATATCGTTTTCGGAGGAGCTGATGGCTACACCTTC

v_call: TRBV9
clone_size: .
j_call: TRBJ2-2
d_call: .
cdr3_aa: CASTLRVNTGELFF
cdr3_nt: TGTGCCAGCACCCTACGGGTGAACACCGGGGAGCTGTTTTTT

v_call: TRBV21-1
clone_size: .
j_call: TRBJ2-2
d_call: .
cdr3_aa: CASSKGTDLAGTGELFF
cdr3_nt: TGTGCCAGCAGCAAAGGTACGGATTTGGCGGGCACCGGGGAGCTGTTTTTT

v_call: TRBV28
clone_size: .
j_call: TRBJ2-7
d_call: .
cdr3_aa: CASSLGWGTGHEQYF
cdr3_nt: TGTGCCAGCAGTTTGGGTTGGGGTACGGGGCACGAGCAGTACTTC

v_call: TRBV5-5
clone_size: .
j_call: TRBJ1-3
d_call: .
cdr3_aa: CASSLNTWAGNTIYF
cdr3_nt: TGTGCCAGCAGCTTGAACACTTGGGCTGGAAACACCATATATTTT

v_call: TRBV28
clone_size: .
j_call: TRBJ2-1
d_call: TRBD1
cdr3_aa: CASSRTGGRDEQFF
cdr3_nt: TGTGCCAGCAGTCGGACAGGGGGCCGCGATGAGCAGTTCTTC

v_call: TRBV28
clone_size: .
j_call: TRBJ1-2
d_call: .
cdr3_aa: CASSSVGAGNPYGYTF
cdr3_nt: TGTGCCAGCAGTTCTGTGGGGGCGGGGAACCCCTATGGCTACACCTTC

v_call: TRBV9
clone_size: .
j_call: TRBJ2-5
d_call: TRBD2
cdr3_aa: CASSAFRGGTRSETQYF
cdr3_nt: TGTGCCAGCAGCGCTTTCCGAGGTGGGACTAGGTCTGAAACCCAGTACTTC

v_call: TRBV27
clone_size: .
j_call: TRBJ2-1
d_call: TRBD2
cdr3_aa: CASSSGLAGATRFF
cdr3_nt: TGTGCCAGCAGTTCGGGACTAGCGGGCGCCACCCGGTTCTTC

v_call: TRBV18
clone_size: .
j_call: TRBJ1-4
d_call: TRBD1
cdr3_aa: CASSLGTASEKLFF
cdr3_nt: TGTGCCAGCTCACTCGGGACAGCGTCTGAAAAACTGTTTTTT

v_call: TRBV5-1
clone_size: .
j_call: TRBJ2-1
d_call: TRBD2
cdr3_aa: CASRGELAGANEQFF
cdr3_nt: TGCGCCAGCCGAGGGGAGCTAGCGGGAGCCAATGAGCAGTTCTTC

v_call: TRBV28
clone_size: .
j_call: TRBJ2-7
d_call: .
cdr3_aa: CASSYVRAGSSYEQYF
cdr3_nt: TGTGCCAGCAGTTATGTCAGGGCAGGGAGCTCCTACGAGCAGTACTTC

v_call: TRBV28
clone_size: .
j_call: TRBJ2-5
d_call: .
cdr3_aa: CASTLAETQYF
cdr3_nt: TGTGCCAGCACGCTCGCAGAGACCCAGTACTTC

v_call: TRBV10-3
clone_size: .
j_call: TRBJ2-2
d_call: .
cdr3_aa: CAISVQVSGELFF
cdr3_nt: TGTGCCATCAGTGTTCAGGTTTCAGGGGAGCTGTTTTTT

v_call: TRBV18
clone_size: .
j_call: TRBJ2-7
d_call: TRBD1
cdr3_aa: CASSLDRGFYEQYF
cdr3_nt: TGTGCCAGCTCACTGGACAGGGGTTTCTACGAGCAGTACTTC

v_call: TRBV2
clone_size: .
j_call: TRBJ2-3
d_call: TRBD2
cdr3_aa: CASSGGGRSLNTDTQYF
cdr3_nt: TGTGCCAGCAGTGGTGGCGGGAGGTCCCTCAACACAGATACGCAGTATTTT

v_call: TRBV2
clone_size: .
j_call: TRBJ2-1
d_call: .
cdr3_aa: CASSEGRETYNEQFF
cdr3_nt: TGTGCCAGCAGTGAAGGGAGGGAAACCTACAATGAGCAGTTCTTC